These T cell receptor beta chains were read from a single sample in a study of blood T cell repertoires in COVID-19. Profiling relied on immunoSEQ multiplex PCR, and the TCRdb table lists in-frame clones only, not all of them. The sample lists roughly 200,000 clones; about 85% were seen once. The specimen sequenced was PBMCs or T cells enriched from blood (not recorded which). The receptor set was obtained from a middle-aged man who had recovered from COVID-19. The CDR3 runs from the conserved cysteine through the conserved F or W. A D gene is named only where the DNA matches it firmly. Some rows mark clone size as missing; the rest say once, few, many or name a class of expanded clone.

v_gene,j_gene,d_gene,abundance,CDR3nt,CDR3aa
TRBV25-1,TRBJ2-1,TRBD2,NA,TGTGCCAGCAGTGAATTGAAGCCTAGCGGGAGTGGTCCCCAGTTCTTC,CASSELKPSGSGPQFF
TRBV7-8,TRBJ2-2,TRBD2,NA,TGTGCCAGCAGAATAGCCGGGGGGGCCGGGGAGCTGTTTTTT,CASRIAGGAGELFF
TRBV19,TRBJ1-3,TRBD1,NA,TGTGCCAGCTCAGGACAGGGGAATCAAGGTGGAAACACCATATATTTT,CASSGQGNQGGNTIYF
TRBV29-1,TRBJ1-1,NA,NA,TGCAGCGTTGATCAGGCCTTGGGTGAAGCTTTCTTT,CSVDQALGEAFF
TRBV30,TRBJ2-7,NA,NA,TGTGCCTGGAGTGTCGACAGCTCCTACGAGCAGTACTTC,CAWSVDSSYEQYF
TRBV6-2/TRBV6-3,TRBJ2-2,NA,NA,TGTGCCAGCAGTTATGGATTTGCGGCAACCGGGGAGCTGTTTTTT,CASSYGFAATGELFF
TRBV29-1,TRBJ1-3,TRBD1,NA,TGCAGCGTTGAAGAAGACAGGGGCTCTGGAAACACCATATATTTT,CSVEEDRGSGNTIYF
TRBV9,TRBJ2-7,NA,few,TGTGCCAGCAGCAGCGACGGCTACGAGCAGTACTTC,CASSSDGYEQYF
TRBV7-2,TRBJ2-3,TRBD2,once,TGTGCCAGCAGCTTAGGACTAGCGGGTGCAGATACGCAGTATTTT,CASSLGLAGADTQYF
TRBV27,TRBJ1-1,NA,NA,TGTGCCAGCAGTTGGGGCATAGAAGGTCCGAATCGGTTTGAAGCTTTCTTT,CASSWGIEGPNRFEAFF
TRBV2,TRBJ1-2,NA,NA,TGTGCCAGCAGAGGACAGAACTATGGCTACACCTTC,CASRGQNYGYTF